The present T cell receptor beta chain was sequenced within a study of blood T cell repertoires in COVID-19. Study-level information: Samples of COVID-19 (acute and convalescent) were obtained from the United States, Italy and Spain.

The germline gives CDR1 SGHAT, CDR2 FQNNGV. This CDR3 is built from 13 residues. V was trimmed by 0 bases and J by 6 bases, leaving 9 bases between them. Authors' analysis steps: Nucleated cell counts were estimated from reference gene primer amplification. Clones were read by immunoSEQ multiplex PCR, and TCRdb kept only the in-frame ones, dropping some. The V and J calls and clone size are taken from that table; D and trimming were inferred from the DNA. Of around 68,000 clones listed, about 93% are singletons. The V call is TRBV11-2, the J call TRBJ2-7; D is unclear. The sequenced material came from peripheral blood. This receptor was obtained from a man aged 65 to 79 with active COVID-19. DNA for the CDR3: TGTGCCAGCAGCTTAGATTGGTCGAGCGAGCAGTACTTC. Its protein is CASSLDWSSEQYF.